This T cell receptor beta chain was captured in a study of shared clonotypes between healthy human individuals. Comment on this clone: Its antigen remains unidentified.

Genomic DNA (from each subset) was split evenly across several immunoSEQ plates. Unsorted PBMC DNA was sequenced on ten immunoSEQ deep assay plates. How the authors handled the data: Junction-only sequences without quality scores were provided by ImmunoSEQ, so filtering was different. The protocol was immunoSEQ multiplex PCR, while the TCRdb copy is restricted to in-frame clones and leaves out a portion. From that table come the V and J calls and clone size; the DNA was used to work out D and trimming. In the table there are about 490,000 clones, 79% of which are singletons. CDR3 length: 11 residues. Trimming left V 1 base short and J 9 bases short, with 7 bases between. Germline lookup yields CDR1 SGHRS and CDR2 YFSETQ. Notes on the study in general: Investigators collected only blood, and repertoires in tissues likely differ.

The origin of this receptor is a woman between 35 and 50 years old in good health. Some clones in this sample may be carry-over from other donors' samples. Sequenced input: PBMCs. The chain carries TRBV5-1 and TRBJ1-1, with D possibly TRBD1 on 5 matching bases. The CDR3 region is CASSLQGQAFF. The CDR3 nucleotides read TGCGCCAGCAGCTTGCAGGGCCAAGCTTTCTTT.